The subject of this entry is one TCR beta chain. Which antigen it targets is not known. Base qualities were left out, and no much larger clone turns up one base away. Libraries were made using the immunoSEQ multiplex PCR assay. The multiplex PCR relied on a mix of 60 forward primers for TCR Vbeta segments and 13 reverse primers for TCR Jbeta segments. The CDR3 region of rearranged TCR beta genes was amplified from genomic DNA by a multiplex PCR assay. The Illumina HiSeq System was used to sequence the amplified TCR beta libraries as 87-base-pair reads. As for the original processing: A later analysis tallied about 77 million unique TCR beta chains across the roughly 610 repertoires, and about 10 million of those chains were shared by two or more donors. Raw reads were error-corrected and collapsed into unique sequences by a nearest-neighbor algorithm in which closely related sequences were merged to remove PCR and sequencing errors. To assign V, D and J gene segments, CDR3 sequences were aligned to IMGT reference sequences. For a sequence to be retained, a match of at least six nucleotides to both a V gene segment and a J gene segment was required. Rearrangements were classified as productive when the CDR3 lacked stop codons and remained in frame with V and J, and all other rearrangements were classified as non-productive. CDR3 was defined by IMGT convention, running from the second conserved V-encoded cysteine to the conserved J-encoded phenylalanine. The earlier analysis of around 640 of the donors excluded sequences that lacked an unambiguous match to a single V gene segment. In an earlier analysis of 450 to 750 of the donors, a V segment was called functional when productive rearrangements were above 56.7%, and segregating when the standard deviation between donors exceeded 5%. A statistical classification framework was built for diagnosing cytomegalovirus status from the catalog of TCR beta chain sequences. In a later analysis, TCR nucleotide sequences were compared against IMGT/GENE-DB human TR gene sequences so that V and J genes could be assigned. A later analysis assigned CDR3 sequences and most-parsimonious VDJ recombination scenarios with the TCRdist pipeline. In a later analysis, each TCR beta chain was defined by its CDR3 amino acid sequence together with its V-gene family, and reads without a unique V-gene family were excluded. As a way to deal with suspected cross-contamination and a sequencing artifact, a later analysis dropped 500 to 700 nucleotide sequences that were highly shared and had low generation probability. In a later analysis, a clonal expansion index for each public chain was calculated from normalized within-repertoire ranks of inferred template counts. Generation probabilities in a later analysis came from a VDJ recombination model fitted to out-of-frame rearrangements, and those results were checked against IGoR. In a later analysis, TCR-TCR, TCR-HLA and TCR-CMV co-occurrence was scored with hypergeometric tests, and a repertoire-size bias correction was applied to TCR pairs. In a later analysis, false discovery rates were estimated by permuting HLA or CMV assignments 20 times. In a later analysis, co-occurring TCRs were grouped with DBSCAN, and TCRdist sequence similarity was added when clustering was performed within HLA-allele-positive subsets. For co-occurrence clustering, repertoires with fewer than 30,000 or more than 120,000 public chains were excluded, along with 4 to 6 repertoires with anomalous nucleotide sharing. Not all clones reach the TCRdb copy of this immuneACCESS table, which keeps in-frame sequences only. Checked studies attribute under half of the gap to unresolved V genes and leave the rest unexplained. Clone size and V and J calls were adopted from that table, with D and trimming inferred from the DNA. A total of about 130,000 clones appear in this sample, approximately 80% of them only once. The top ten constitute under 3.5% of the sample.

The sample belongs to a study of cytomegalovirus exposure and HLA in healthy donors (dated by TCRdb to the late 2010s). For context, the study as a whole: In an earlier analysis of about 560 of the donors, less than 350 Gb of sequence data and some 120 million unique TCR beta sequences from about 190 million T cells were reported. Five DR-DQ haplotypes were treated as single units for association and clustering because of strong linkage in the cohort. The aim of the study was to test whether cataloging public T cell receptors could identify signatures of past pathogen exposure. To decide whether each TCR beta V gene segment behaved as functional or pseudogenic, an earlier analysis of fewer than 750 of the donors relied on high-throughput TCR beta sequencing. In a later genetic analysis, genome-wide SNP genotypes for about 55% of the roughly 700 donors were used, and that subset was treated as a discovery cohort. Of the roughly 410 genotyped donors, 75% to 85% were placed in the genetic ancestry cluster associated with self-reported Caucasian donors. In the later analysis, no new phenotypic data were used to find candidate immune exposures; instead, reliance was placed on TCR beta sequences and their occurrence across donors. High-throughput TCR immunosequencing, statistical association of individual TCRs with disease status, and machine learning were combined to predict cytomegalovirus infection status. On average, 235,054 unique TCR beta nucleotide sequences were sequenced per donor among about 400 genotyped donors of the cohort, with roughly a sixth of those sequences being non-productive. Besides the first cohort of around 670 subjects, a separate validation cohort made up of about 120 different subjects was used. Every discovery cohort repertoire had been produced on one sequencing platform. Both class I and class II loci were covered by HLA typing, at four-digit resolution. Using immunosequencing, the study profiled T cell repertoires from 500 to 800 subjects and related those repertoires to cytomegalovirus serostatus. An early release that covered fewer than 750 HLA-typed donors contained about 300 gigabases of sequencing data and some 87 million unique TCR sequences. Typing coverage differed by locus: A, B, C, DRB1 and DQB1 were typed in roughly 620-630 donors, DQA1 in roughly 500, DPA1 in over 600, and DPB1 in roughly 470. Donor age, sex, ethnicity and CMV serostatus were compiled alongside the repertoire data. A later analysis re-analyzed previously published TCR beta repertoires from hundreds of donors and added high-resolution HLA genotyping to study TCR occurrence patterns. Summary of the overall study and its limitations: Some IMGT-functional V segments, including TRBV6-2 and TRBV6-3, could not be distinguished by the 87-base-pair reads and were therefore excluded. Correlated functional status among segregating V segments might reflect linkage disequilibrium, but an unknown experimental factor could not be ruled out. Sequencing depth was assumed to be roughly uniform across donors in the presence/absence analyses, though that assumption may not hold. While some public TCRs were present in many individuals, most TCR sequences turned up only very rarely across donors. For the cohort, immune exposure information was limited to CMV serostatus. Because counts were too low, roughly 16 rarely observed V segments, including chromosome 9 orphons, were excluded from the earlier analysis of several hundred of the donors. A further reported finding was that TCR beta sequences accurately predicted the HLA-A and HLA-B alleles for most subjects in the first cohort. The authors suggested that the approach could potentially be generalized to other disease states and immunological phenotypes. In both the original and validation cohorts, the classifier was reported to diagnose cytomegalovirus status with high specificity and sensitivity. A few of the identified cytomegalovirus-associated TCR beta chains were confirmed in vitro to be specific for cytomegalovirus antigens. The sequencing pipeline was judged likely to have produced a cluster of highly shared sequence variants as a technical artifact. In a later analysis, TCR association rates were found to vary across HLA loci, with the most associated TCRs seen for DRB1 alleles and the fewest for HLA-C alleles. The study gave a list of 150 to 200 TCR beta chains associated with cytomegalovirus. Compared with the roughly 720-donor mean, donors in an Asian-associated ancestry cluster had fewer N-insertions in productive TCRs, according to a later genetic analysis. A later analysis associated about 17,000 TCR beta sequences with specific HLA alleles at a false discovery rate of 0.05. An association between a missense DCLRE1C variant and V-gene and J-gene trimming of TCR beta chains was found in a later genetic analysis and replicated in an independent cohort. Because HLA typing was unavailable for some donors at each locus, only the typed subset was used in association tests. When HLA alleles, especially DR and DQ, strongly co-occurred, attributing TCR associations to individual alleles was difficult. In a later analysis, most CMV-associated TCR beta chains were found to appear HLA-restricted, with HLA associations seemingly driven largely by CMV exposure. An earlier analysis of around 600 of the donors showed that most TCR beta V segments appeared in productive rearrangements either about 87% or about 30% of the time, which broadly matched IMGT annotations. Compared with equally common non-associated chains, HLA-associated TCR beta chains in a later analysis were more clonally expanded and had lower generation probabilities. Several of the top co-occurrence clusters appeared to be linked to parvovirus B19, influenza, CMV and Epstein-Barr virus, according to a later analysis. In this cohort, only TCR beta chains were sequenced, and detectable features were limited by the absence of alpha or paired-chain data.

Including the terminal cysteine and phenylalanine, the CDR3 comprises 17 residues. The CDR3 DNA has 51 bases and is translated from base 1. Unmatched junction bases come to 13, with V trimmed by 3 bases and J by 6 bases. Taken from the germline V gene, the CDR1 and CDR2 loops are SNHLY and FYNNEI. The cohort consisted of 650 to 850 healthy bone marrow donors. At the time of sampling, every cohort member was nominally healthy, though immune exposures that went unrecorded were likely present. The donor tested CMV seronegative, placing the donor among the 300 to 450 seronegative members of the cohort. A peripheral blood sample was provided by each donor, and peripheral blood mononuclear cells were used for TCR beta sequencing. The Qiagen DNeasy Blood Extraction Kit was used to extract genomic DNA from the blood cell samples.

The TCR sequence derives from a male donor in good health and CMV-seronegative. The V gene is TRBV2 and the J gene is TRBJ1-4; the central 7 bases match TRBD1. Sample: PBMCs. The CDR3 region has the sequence CASSEVRPTGRHEKLFF. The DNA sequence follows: TGTGCCAGCAGTGAGGTCCGTCCGACAGGGAGGCATGAAAAACTGTTTTTT.